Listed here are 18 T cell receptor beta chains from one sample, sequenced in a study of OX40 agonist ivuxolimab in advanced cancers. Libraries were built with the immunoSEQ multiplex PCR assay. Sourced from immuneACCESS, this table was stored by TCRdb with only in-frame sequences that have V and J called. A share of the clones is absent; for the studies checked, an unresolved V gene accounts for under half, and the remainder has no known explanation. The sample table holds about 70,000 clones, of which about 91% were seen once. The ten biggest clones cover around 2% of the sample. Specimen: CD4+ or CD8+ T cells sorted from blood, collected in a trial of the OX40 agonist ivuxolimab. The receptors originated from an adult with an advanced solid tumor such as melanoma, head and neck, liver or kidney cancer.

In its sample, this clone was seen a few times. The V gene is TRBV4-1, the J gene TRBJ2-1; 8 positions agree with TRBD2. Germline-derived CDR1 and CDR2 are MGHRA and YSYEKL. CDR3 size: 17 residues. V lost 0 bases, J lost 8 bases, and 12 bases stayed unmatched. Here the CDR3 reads CASSQESGTSSVDEQFF. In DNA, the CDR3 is TGCGCCAGCAGCCAAGAATCCGGGACTAGTTCTGTCGATGAGCAGTTCTTC.

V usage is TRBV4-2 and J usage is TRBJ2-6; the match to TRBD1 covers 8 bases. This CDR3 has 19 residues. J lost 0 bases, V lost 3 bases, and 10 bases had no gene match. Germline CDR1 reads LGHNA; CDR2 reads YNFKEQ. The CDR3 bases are TGTGCCAGCAGCCACAGGACAGGGCAGGAGGTCTCTGGGGCCAACGTCCTGACTTTC. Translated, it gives CASSHRTGQEVSGANVLTF.

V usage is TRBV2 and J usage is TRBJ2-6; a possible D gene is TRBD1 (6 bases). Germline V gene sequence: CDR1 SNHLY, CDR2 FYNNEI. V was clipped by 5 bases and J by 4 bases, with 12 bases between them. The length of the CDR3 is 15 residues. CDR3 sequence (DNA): TGTGCCAGCAGTCCTACAGGGAGCGGGGCCAACGTCCTGACTTTC. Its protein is CASSPTGSGANVLTF.

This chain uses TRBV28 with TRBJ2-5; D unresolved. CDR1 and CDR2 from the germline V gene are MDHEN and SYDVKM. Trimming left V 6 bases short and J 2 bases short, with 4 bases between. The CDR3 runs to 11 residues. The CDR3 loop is CASSLQETQYF. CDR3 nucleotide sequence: TGTGCCAGCAGCTTACAAGAGACCCAGTACTTC. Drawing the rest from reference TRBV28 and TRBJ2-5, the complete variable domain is DVKVTQSSRYLVKRTGEKVFLECVQDMDHENMFWYRQDPGLGLRLIYFSYDVKMKEKGDIPEGYSVSREKKERFSLILESASTNQTSMYLCASSLQETQYFGPGTRLLVL.

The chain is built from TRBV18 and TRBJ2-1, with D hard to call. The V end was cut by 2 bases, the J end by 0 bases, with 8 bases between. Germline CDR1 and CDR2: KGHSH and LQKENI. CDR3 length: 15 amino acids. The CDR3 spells CASSPLRSSYNEQFF. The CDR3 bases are TGTGCCAGCTCACCATTACGTAGCTCCTACAATGAGCAGTTCTTC.

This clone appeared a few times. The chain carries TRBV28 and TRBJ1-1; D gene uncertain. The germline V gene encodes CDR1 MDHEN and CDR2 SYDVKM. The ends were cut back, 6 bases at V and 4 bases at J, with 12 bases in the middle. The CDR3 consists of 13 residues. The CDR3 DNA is TGTGCCAGCAGAAGCGGGCGAAGCACTGAAGCTTTCTTT. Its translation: CASRSGRSTEAFF. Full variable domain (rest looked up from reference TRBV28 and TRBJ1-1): DVKVTQSSRYLVKRTGEKVFLECVQDMDHENMFWYRQDPGLGLRLIYFSYDVKMKEKGDIPEGYSVSREKKERFSLILESASTNQTSMYLCASRSGRSTEAFFGQGTRLTVV.

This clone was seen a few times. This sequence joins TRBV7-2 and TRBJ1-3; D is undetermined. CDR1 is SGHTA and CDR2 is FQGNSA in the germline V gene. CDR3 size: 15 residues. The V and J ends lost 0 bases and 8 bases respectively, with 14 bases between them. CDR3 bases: TGTGCCAGCAGCTTAGCATCCTTCCCCCGAGACACCATATATTTT. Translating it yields CASSLASFPRDTIYF.

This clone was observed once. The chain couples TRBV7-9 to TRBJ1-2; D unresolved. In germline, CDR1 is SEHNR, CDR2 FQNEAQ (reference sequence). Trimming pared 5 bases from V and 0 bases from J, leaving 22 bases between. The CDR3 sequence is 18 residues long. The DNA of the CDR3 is TGTGCCAGCAGCCATATAACGGGGAAGGGATCTTCTAACTATGGCTACACCTTC. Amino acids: CASSHITGKGSSNYGYTF. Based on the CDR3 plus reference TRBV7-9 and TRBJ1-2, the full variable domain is DTGVSQNPRHKITKRGQNVTFRCDPISEHNRLYWYRQTLGQGPEFLTYFQNEAQLEKSRLLSDRFSAERPKGSFSTLEIQRTEQGDSAMYLCASSHITGKGSSNYGYTFGSGTRLTVV.

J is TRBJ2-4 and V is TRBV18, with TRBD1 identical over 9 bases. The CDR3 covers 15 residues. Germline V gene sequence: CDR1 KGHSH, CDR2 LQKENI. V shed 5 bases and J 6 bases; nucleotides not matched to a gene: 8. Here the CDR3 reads CASSDRGQGGNIQYF. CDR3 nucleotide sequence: TGTGCCAGCTCAGACCGGGGACAGGGTGGAAACATTCAGTACTTC.

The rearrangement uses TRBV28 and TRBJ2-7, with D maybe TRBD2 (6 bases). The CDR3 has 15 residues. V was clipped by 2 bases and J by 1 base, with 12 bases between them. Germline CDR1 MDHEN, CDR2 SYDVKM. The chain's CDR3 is CASSLAGSMSYEQYF. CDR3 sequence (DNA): TGTGCCAGCAGTTTAGCGGGGAGTATGTCCTACGAGCAGTACTTC.

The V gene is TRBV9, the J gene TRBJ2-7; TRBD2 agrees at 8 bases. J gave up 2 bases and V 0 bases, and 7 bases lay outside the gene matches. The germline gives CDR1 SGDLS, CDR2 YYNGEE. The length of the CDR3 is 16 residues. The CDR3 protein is CASSVGPAGDTYEQYF. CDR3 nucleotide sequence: TGTGCCAGCAGCGTAGGTCCAGCGGGGGATACCTACGAGCAGTACTTC.

This CDR3 is CASSRGGGRETQYF. CDR3 DNA sequence: TGCGCCAGCAGCCGGGGTGGAGGGAGAGAGACCCAGTACTTC. The V call is TRBV5-1, the J call TRBJ2-5, with a weak D call TRBD2 (6 bases). This CDR3 is 14 amino acids long. In germline, CDR1 is SGHRS, CDR2 YFSETQ. V lost 4 bases to trimming and J lost 4 bases, with 14 bases between them.

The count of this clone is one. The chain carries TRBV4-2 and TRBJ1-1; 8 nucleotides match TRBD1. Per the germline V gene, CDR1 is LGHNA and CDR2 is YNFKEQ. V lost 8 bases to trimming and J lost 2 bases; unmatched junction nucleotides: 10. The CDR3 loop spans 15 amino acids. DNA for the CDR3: TGTGCCAGCCGAGTCCTGGGACAGGATAACACTGAAGCTTTCTTT. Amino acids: CASRVLGQDNTEAFF.

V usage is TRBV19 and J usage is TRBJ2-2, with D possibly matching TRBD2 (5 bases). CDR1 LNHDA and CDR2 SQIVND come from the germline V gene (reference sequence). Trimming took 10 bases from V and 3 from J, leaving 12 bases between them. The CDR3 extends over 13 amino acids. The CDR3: CATRADYTGELFF. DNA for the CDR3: TGTGCCACGCGGGCGGACTACACCGGGGAGCTGTTTTTT.

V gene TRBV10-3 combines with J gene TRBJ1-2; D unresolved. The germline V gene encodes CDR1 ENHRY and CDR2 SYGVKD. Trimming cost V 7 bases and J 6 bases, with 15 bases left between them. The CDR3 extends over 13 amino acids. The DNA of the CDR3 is TGTGCCATCACCGCTGGATCGTCCGATGGCTACACCTTC. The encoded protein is CAITAGSSDGYTF.

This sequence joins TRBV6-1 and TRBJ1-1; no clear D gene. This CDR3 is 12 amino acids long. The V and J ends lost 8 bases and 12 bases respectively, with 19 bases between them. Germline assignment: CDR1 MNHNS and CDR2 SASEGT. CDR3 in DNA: TGTGCCAGCGATCTAATATGGCCTGGGACTTTCTTT. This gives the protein CASDLIWPGTFF.

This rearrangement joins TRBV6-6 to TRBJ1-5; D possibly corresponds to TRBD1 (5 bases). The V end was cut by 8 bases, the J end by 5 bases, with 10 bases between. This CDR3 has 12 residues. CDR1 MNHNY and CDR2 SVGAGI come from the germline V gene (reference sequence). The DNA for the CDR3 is TGTGCCAGCCAGGGAGGAGATCAGCCCCAGCATTTT. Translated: CASQGGDQPQHF.

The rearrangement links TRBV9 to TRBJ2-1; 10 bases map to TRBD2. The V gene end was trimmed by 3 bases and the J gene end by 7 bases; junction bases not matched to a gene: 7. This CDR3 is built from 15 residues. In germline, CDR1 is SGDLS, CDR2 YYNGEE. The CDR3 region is CASSAQAGGRNEQFF. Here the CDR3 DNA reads TGTGCCAGCAGCGCCCAAGCGGGAGGGAGGAATGAGCAGTTCTTC.